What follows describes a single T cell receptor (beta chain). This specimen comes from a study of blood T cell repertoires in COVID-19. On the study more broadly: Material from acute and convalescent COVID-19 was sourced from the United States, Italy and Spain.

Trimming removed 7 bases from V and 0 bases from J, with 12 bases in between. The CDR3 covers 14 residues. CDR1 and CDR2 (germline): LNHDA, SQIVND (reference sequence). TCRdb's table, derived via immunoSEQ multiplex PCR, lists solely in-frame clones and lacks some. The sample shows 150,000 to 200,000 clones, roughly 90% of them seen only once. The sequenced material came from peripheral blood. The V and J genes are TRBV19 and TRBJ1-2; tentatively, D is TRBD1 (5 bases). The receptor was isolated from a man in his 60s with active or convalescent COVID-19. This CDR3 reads CASNSDSTNYGYTF. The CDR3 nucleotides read TGTGCCAGTAACTCAGACAGCACTAACTATGGCTACACCTTC. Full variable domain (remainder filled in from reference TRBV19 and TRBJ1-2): DGGITQSPKYLFRKEGQNVTLSCEQNLNHDAMYWYRQDPGQGLRLIYYSQIVNDFQKGDIAEGYSVSREKKESFPLTVTSAQKNPTAFYLCASNSDSTNYGYTFGSGTRLTVV.